This section outlines one TCR beta chain sequence together with its context. Its recognized antigen is unknown. No much larger clone is present one base from it, and per-base qualities are unavailable. The CDR3 runs 13 residues from the cysteine to the phenylalanine. The kept DNA is CDR3 alone, 39 bases in frame from the first base. V is clipped by 5 bases and J by 7 bases, and the sequence between their germline boundaries is 9 bases long. CDR1 and CDR2 are drawn from the germline V gene: SGHNT, YENEEA. This entry is derived from a study of T cell repertoires and Cas9 in healthy adults (dated by TCRdb to the late 2010s). Regarding the research as a whole: SpCas9-reactive T cells were characterized for multi-effector potency, cytotoxicity and lineage determination within the CD4 and CD8 compartments. This study looked at whether people already carry T cell immunity to the Streptococcus pyogenes Cas9 nuclease (SpCas9), the enzyme used in CRISPR gene editing. What the research found in general, with its limitations: In vitro, SpCas9-reactive regulatory T cells were reported to reduce the proliferation and function of SpCas9-reactive effector T cells.

All of the donors in the study were healthy humans. Libraries were made using the immunoSEQ multiplex PCR assay. Sourced from immuneACCESS, this table was stored by TCRdb with only in-frame sequences that have V and J called. A share of the clones is absent; for the studies checked, an unresolved V gene accounts for under half, and the remainder has no known explanation. This sample is represented by tens of thousands of clones; 91% of them were singletons. The ten top clones hold about 1.4% of the sample. This sequence was found in a human donor in good health. The chain is made from TRBV11-3 and TRBJ1-6; the D gene is unclear. The sample comprised CD4+ effector T cells (CD127+, CD25-, CD137-, CD154-) from PBMCs; culture status not recorded. The CDR3 reads as follows: CASSLRTNSPLHF. The nucleotide sequence is TGTGCCAGCAGCCTCCGAACCAATTCACCCCTCCACTTT.